This paragraph reports one T cell receptor beta chain. This clone's antigen is unknown. At one of its ends the junction is not consistent with the germline gene, which may arise from a read error. Starting from 500 to 600 ng total RNA, TCRbeta-specific cDNA was produced by reverse transcription with a constant-region primer and ProtoScript II reverse transcriptase. Three nested multiplex PCR rounds, following a slightly modified ARM-PCR procedure, were used to build the TCRbeta libraries. Sample barcodes and Illumina adapters were added in a final 25-cycle PCR with Deep VentR polymerase. Before sequencing, amplicons of 200-500 bp were purified from gel using a QIAquick gel extraction kit. TCRbeta amplicons were sequenced on an Illumina HiSeq 2500 with 250-bp paired-end reads. Per the authors' processing: Quality trimming of reads was performed with Trimmomatic v0.33, and paired reads were merged with FLASH v1.2.11 so that full CDR3 sequences could be recovered. V, D and J germline segments were assigned to the rearranged TCRbeta sequences by MiGEC v1.2.1b. Clonotype statistics and Shannon-Wiener diversity indices were computed with VDJtools v1.0.0. To reduce sampling bias, subsequent analyses other than the diversity analysis used only the 250 most abundant clonotypes in each sample. The raw public reads went through TCRdb reprocessing: fastp at Q25, MiXCR clone calling, in-frame beta chains kept. Each entry is one CDR3 protein sequence, shown with its most common DNA and genes. Here the V and J calls rest on TCRdb's processing, not on the authors' analysis. Across this sample there are 320,000 or so distinct CDR3 sequences, with 65% seen only once. The top ten clones comprise roughly 9% of the sample.

This sample is part of a study of tumor-infiltrating lymphocytes in primary liver carcinoma (dated by TCRdb to between 2016 and 2019). Turning to the overall study: Between late 2015 and March 2016, a few patients in China with histopathologically diagnosed primary liver carcinoma had surgical resection. The study combined TCRbeta repertoire sequencing, expression microarrays and whole-exome sequencing across five regions of each liver tumor, with adjacent normal tissue and blood. Reproducibility between technical replicate repertoires was high, with correlation coefficients above 0.95 and mean shared-clone rates about 0.9. Each sample produced roughly 3.5 to 8 million productive TCRbeta reads, and read depth showed no significant difference between tissue types. The five patients had tumors staged T1-T3 N0M0, with maximum diameters ranging from roughly 4.2 to 11 cm. A total of about 35 specimens from 5 patients, comprising approximately 25 tumor regions, 5 adjacent noncancerous liver tissues and 5 peripheral blood samples, were covered by TCRbeta repertoire sequencing. Of the five patients, three men and two women aged 30 to 69 years, four had hepatocellular carcinoma and one had combined HCC and intrahepatic cholangiocarcinoma.

TRIzol reagent was used to extract blood RNA from unsorted whole blood, while the DNeasy Blood & Tissue kit provided the germline DNA. At the time of sampling, the patients were treatment-naive and had chronic HBV infection. Before surgery, about 4 milliliters of peripheral blood were collected into K2EDTA tubes. The paper as a whole reports these results and caveats: The study included only four to six patients, and the authors note findings should be validated in a larger study. A significantly larger repertoire fraction was made up by the top 250 clones in tumors than in blood (p = 0.039). Repertoire overlap was found to be higher between tumor regions (mean about 36%) than between tumor-adjacent (approximately 17%) or tumor-blood (around 14%) pairs, consistent with antigen-driven expansion. Only the TCR beta chain was sequenced, which likely underestimates true repertoire diversity because unpaired alpha chains were not captured. Bulk unsorted samples precluded comparing CD4+ and CD8+ T cell repertoires.

The clonotype comes from a man aged 40-49 years with primary liver carcinoma and hepatitis B virus infection. Sequencing was carried out using peripheral blood.

The DNA sequence is TGTGCCTGGAGTGGGGGTGGGGGCTCTGGGGCCAACATCCTGACTTTC. It translates to CAWSGGGGSGANILTF. This sequence uses TRBV30 and TRBJ2-6, with TRBD1 tentatively as D gene (6 bases match). Including cysteine and phenylalanine, the CDR3 has 16 amino acids. Just CDR3 DNA is preserved here, 48 bases in frame from base 1. The CDR1 and CDR2 encoded by the germline V gene (reference sequence) are GTSNPN and SVGIG.